This T cell receptor (beta chain) is drawn from a study of blood T cell repertoires in COVID-19. Study-level background: From T cells, B-cell-depleted T cells, or PBMCs came the material, which was cDNA or gDNA.

Only in-frame clones appear in the TCRdb table, and some are missing; sequencing was by immunoSEQ multiplex PCR. The table has some 290,000 clones, over 65% seen once. With V trimmed by 4 bases and J by 6 bases, 12 bases remained unmatched. The CDR3 spans 17 residues. CDR1 and CDR2 (germline): SGHTA, FQGTGA. The gene calls are TRBV7-3 and TRBJ2-4, with 10 positions matching TRBD2. The sample comprised peripheral blood. The receptor's source is a man between 60 and 75 years old who had recovered from COVID-19. CDR3 sequence reads: CASSSGSGGAAGNIQYF. The CDR3 nucleotides read TGTGCCAGCAGCTCCGGCAGCGGGGGGGCGGCGGGAAACATTCAGTACTTC.